This T cell receptor (beta chain) originates from a study of blood T cells in healthy people across ages (dated by TCRdb to the mid-2010s). About the study as a whole: In model experiments, template switching captured roughly one uniquely barcoded TCR beta cDNA molecule for every two T cells. The study measured age-related changes in TCR beta repertoire diversity using deep sequencing normalized with unique cDNA molecular identifiers. The donors were split into four age groups: young (average around 17 years), middle-aged (about 40), aged (roughly 68) and long-lived (approximately 80). To avoid experimental bias, donors of different ages were spread randomly across the sequencing lanes. Two additional independent replicas of 1 million unique cDNA reads from the same blood draw were analyzed for two donors (one aged 18 to 30 and one aged 80 or older). General study outcomes and caveats: Total diversity estimates from one million sequenced T cells were considered lower bounds and underestimates. Because the CMV infection status of the donors was unknown, age-related changes in expanded clonotypes may potentially have been confounded. Since profiling was done on bulk unsorted PBMCs, naive and antigen-experienced compartments could not be conclusively compared. As age increased, observed TCR beta diversity per million T cells dropped in a roughly linear way, and a significant reduction was already evident by age about 40. Compared with the aged group, more naive CD4+ T cells, fewer expanded clones and increased TCR diversity were shown by the long-lived group, suggesting age selection. A strong correlation was found between observed TCR beta diversity and the percentage of naive T cells measured by flow cytometry.

This clonotype was counted between two and nine times. Its specific antigen is unknown. The sample holds no much larger clone one base away, and base qualities are not on file. Systemically healthy Caucasian individuals from Russia, some 40 in total and aged about 6 to 100 years, were included as donors. Each donor gave roughly 11 milliliters of peripheral blood, drawn into EDTA-treated Vacutainer tubes. Ficoll-Paque density-gradient centrifugation was used to isolate PBMCs, with at least 6 million obtained per sample. Total RNA was extracted from PBMCs with Trizol reagent, with at least 6 micrograms obtained per sample. For every donor, flow cytometry on a PBMC aliquot measured the percentage of naive CD45RAhigh/CD27high T cells. Library method: 5' RACE. Reads for this sample came from an Illumina HiSeq 2500. The second PCR ran for about 6 to 12 cycles and used a J-beta primer mix along with a sample-barcoded 5' primer. A unique molecular identifier was introduced onto each TCR beta cDNA molecule by a template-switch 5' adaptor carrying 12 random nucleotides. At least 2.5 million CDR3-containing paired-end reads were obtained from each sample. The Mint cDNA synthesis kit, primed by a TRBC-specific oligonucleotide, was used to synthesize first-strand cDNA from all RNA. Following uracil-DNA glycosylase treatment, all cDNA underwent a first 18-cycle PCR with the universal primers M1SS and BC2_uni_R. Concerning the study's data processing: Each sample was normalized by randomly selecting 1 million high-quality reads, each carrying a distinct molecular identifier. Instead of being binned into consensus sequences, reads with shared molecular identifiers were discarded. CDR3 identification, clonotype clustering and error correction used MiTCR with a Q25 quality threshold and the strictest error-elimination algorithm. A nonparametric unseen species model with Euler transformation was used to estimate lower-bound total TCR beta diversity. In-frame beta chains were kept once TCRdb had trimmed the public reads at Q25 with fastp and called clones with MiXCR. Entries that share a CDR3 protein sequence are merged under the most common genes and DNA. The V and J calls, along with clone size, are taken from TCRdb and not from the paper's own processing. In this sample the table shows hundreds of thousands of distinct CDR3 sequences, 52% of which occur a single time. Clones ranked in the top ten supply less than 15% of the sample.

Specimen: blood. The clonotype originates from an elderly woman in good health.

The base sequence is TGCGCCAGCACCGAAGGACTTATCAGGACCGGGGAGCTGTTTTTT. Translated, it reads CASTEGLIRTGELFF. Recombination connected TRBV5-1 to TRBJ2-2, and possibly TRBD2, on 5 matching bases. The CDR1 and CDR2 encoded by the germline V gene are SGHRS and YFSETQ. V sheds 6 bases and J sheds 5 bases, leaving 17 bases between their ends. Taken from cysteine to phenylalanine, the CDR3 has 15 residues. Only CDR3 DNA is held: 45 bases, read in frame from base 1.